This T cell receptor beta chain was sequenced during a study of T cells in tuberculosis. This clone has only a few counts. Per germline, CDR1 WNHNN and CDR2 SYGVQD (reference sequence). Trimming removed 4 bases at V and 1 base at J, with 7 bases between. The CDR3 is made up of 13 amino acids. Profiling relied on immunoSEQ multiplex PCR, and the TCRdb table lists in-frame clones only, not all of them. The sample holds under 35,000 clones, about 92% seen once. The time point denotes: new active TB diagnosis, blood taken before or within 7 days of starting treatment. The starting material was PBMCs, obtained at tuberculosis diagnosis. The chain uses TRBV10-1 and TRBJ1-1; no reliable D call. This sequence originates from an adult with tuberculosis. Some clones in this sample may be carry-over from other donors' samples. CDR3 sequence (DNA): TGCGCCAGCAGTGGATCGGGGAACACTGAAGCTTTCTTT. The encoded protein is CASSGSGNTEAFF.